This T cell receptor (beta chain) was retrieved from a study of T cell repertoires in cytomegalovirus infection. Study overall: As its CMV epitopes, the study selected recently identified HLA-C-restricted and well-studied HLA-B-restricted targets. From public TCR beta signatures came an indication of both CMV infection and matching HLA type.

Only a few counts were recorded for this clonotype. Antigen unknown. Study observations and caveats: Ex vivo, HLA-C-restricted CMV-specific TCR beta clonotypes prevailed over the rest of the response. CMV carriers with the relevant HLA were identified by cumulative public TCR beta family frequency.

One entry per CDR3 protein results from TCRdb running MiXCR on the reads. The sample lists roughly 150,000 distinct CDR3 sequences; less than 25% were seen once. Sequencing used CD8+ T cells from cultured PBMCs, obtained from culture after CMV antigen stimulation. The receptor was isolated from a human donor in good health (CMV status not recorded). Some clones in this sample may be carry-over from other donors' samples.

CDR3 sequence (DNA): TGTGCCAGCAGTTTAGGACGGACAGGGGGATCGAACACTGAAGCTTTCTTT. Translation: CASSLGRTGGSNTEAFF. The chain couples TRBV12-3 or TRBV12-4 to TRBJ1-1, with TRBD1 matching 10 bases. This CDR3 spans 17 amino acids. After removal of 1 base from V and 1 base from J, the junction contained 6 bases not matched to a gene.